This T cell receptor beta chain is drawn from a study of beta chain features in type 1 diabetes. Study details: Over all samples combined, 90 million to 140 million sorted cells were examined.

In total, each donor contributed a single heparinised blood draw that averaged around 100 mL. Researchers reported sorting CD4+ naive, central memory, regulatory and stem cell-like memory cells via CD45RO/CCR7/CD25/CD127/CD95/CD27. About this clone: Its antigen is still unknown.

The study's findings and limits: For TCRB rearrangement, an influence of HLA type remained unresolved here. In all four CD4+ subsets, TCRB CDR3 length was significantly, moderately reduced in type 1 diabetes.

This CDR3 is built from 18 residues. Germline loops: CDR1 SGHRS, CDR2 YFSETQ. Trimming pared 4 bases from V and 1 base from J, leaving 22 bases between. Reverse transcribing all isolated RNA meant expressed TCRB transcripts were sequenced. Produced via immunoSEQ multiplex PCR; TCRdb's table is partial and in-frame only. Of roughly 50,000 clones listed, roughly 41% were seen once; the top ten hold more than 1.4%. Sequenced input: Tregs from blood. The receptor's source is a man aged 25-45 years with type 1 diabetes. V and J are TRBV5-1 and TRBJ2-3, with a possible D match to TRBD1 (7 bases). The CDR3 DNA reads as TGCGCCAGCAGCCCCCCGGGGGAAGGGACAGCCCGCACAGATACGCAGTATTTT. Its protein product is CASSPPGEGTARTDTQYF.